These 10 T cell receptor beta chains were all obtained from the same sample, sequenced in a study of blood T cell repertoires in COVID-19. Clones were sequenced by immunoSEQ multiplex PCR, and TCRdb holds only the in-frame ones, with some missing. The top ten clones hold 4% to 5.5% of a sample with roughly 110,000 clones, more than 70% of them seen once. Specimen: peripheral blood. The receptors derive from a man between 65 and 85 years old with acute or convalescent COVID-19.

This clone was seen a single time. The V gene is TRBV9, the J gene TRBJ1-1; D might be TRBD1 (5 bases). Trimming cost V 2 bases and J 1 base, with 9 bases left between them. Per the germline V gene, CDR1 is SGDLS and CDR2 is YYNGEE. This CDR3 is built from 14 residues. CDR3 sequence: CASSVTGENTEAFF. As DNA, the CDR3 is TGTGCCAGCAGCGTTACAGGAGAGAACACTGAAGCTTTCTTT.

CDR3 loop: CASMIGAGGQETQYF. The CDR3 coding sequence is TGCGCCAGCATGATTGGTGCGGGGGGACAAGAGACCCAGTACTTC. J is TRBJ2-5 and V is TRBV5-1; 8 bases map to TRBD2. The CDR3 is 15 amino acids. V shed 6 bases and J 2 bases; nucleotides not matched to a gene: 9. Per germline, CDR1 SGHRS and CDR2 YFSETQ.

The chain links TRBV2 to TRBJ1-1, with 8 bases aligning to TRBD1. The CDR3 runs 13 residues. CDR1 and CDR2 from the germline V gene are SNHLY and FYNNEI. The trim removed 10 bases at V and 4 bases at J, leaving 8 bases unmatched. CDR3 nucleotides: TGTGCCACCTCGGACAGGGATGTCACTGAAGCTTTCTTT. This codes for CATSDRDVTEAFF.

This chain uses TRBV7-9 with TRBJ2-2; no clear D. This CDR3 comprises 12 residues. Germline CDR1 and CDR2: SEHNR and FQNEAQ (reference sequence). V was cut by 5 bases and J by 3 bases, with 4 bases left in between. The chain's CDR3 is CASSRDTGELFF. The CDR3 DNA sequence: TGTGCCAGCAGCCGGGACACCGGGGAGCTGTTTTTT.

This clone was found once. The chain employs TRBV29-1 and TRBJ2-3; D is undetermined. CDR1 and CDR2 from the germline V gene are SQVTM and ANQGSEA. CDR3 length: 11 residues. Trimming pared 4 bases from V and 6 bases from J, leaving 8 bases between. The CDR3 protein is CSVVSPDTQYF. In DNA, the CDR3 is TGCAGCGTTGTATCCCCCGATACGCAGTATTTT.

Regarding this clone: Different DNA sequences within this sample yield the same CDR3. The chain combines TRBV5-4 with TRBJ1-1; the D gene is possibly TRBD1 (5 bases). Between the trimmed V and J ends, which lost 2 bases and 1 base, there was a span of 12 bases. The CDR3 has 15 amino acids. In germline, CDR1 is SGHNT, CDR2 YYREEE (reference sequence). CDR3 nucleotides: TGTGCCAGCAGCTTAGGGCAGGGAGGGAACACTGAAGCTTTCTTT. This encodes CASSLGQGGNTEAFF.

This clone was observed a single time. The chain joins TRBV7-9 to TRBJ1-3; 7 bases agree with TRBD1. The CDR3 is made up of 16 amino acids. The J segment lost 2 bases and the V segment lost 1 base, leaving 5 bases of the junction unmatched. Germline V gives CDR1 SEHNR, CDR2 FQNEAQ (reference sequence). DNA of the CDR3: TGTGCCAGCAGCTTAGAACCAGGGGGGACTGGAAACACCATATATTTT. Translation gives CASSLEPGGTGNTIYF.

This chain links TRBV7-3 with TRBJ2-1; D perhaps matches TRBD2 (6 bases). Trimming shortened V by 0 bases and J by 2 bases, and 20 bases separated the two germline ends. CDR1 is SGHTA, CDR2 FQGTGA, per germline. The CDR3 has 19 residues. The CDR3 sequence: CASSLTSGLNLGAYNEQFF. For the CDR3, the DNA is TGTGCCAGCAGCTTAACGTCGGGACTCAACTTAGGGGCCTACAATGAGCAGTTCTTC.

This chain joins TRBV11-3 and TRBJ2-3, with D perhaps TRBD1 (5 bases). The germline V gene encodes CDR1 SGHNT and CDR2 YENEEA. CDR3 length equals 16 residues. Between the trimmed V and J ends, which lost 5 bases and 1 base, there was a span of 16 bases. The CDR3 sequence: CASSPSQGVGTDTQYF. Written as DNA, the CDR3 is TGTGCCAGCAGCCCGTCCCAGGGTGTCGGCACAGATACGCAGTATTTT. The full variable domain, with the rest looked up from reference TRBV11-3 and TRBJ2-3, is EAGVVQSPRYKIIEKKQPVAFWCNPISGHNTLYWYLQNLGQGPELLIRYENEEAVDDSQLPKDRFSAERLKGVDSTLKIQPAELGDSAVYLCASSPSQGVGTDTQYFGPGTRLTVL.

V and J are TRBV7-2 and TRBJ1-5; D remains unclear. This CDR3 comprises 18 residues. CDR1 is SGHTA, CDR2 FQGNSA, per germline. V lost 3 bases and J 6 bases, leaving 24 bases between the germline ends. DNA of the CDR3: TGTGCCAGCAGCTTGAGAGACCCTTTTGATGGCGGGATTCAGCCCCAGCATTTT. It encodes CASSLRDPFDGGIQPQHF.